Included here is one TCR beta chain sequence, with context. No antigen is known for it. Generated by immunoSEQ multiplex PCR, the TCRdb table keeps only in-frame clones and is missing some. The sample contains over 20,000 clones, around 73% of which appear only once. The data belong to a study of chemoradiotherapy in HPV16-positive cancers. Study information: Candidate HPV-specific clones and shared TCR motifs came from a couple of HPV16-positive patients. General study findings and limits: Non-HPV-specific T cells did not expand in tumors during treatment, whereas candidate HPV-specific clones and E7-related motifs did. For HPV16-positive patients, expanding HPV-responsive T cells associated with longer recurrence-free survival.

The TCR sequence derives from a human donor with HPV-associated anogenital cancer. Specimen collection occurred from a patient who underwent chemoradiotherapy.

CDR3 in DNA: TGTGCCAGTCAGGCGGGAGTCTATGGCTACACCTTC. As protein: CASQAGVYGYTF. This chain uses TRBV2 with TRBJ1-2, with D uncertain. CDR1 is SNHLY and CDR2 is FYNNEI in the germline V gene. Trimming took 9 bases from V and 4 from J, leaving 12 bases between them. There are 12 residues in the CDR3.